This TCR beta chain is from a study of PD-L1 blockade in urothelial cancer. Looking at the study overall: Blood was subjected to analysis at 3 weeks (second dose) and 6 weeks following treatment start.

Time point specified: pretreatment peripheral blood. The V gene lost 2 bases and the J gene lost 8 bases, with 8 bases spanning the gap. The CDR3 sequence is 12 residues long. CDR1 and CDR2 from the germline V gene are SGHRS and YFSETQ. Produced via immunoSEQ multiplex PCR; TCRdb's table is partial and in-frame only. Found here are about 95,000 clones, roughly 84% of them singletons; the top ten hold about 2%. The sequence derives from a man aged 55 to 70 with urothelial cancer. The input for sequencing was PBMCs, taken around atezolizumab (anti-PD-L1) treatment. The chain couples TRBV5-1 to TRBJ2-1; no reliable D call. CDR3 loop: CASSFLDYEQFF. Here the CDR3 DNA reads TGCGCCAGCAGCTTCCTAGACTATGAGCAGTTCTTC.